Presented here are 30 T cell receptor beta chains from one specimen sequenced in a study of blood T cell repertoires in COVID-19. Sequencing used immunoSEQ multiplex PCR; TCRdb keeps in-frame clones, though not all of them. The data show fewer than 350,000 clones, more than 80% seen once. The specimen sequenced was peripheral blood. All receptors come from a woman aged 30 to 39 with COVID-19, enrolled during active disease.

This rearrangement joins TRBV6-5 to TRBJ2-1, with TRBD1 matching 8 bases. This CDR3 is 15 amino acids long. V lost 3 bases, J lost 4 bases, and 5 bases stayed unmatched. Germline V gives CDR1 MNHEY, CDR2 SVGAGI. CDR3 sequence: CASSYSGTGYNEQFF. CDR3 sequence (DNA): TGTGCCAGCAGTTATTCCGGGACAGGTTACAATGAGCAGTTCTTC.

The chain uses TRBV4-1 and TRBJ2-3; no firm D call. Germline-derived CDR1 and CDR2 are MGHRA and YSYEKL. CDR3 length equals 12 residues. V was clipped by 1 base and J by 5 bases, with 4 bases between them. CDR3 bases: TGCGCCAGCAGCCAAGGTCTAGATACGCAGTATTTT. It specifies CASSQGLDTQYF.

The V gene is TRBV2, the J gene TRBJ1-5; TRBD1 matches 8 bases. J gave up 4 bases and V 7 bases, and 6 bases lay outside the gene matches. The CDR3 loop spans 14 amino acids. Germline CDR1 reads SNHLY; CDR2 reads FYNNEI. The CDR3 is CASTKDRGNQPQHF. The CDR3 region has the DNA TGTGCCAGCACTAAAGACAGGGGTAATCAGCCCCAGCATTTT.

The chain uses TRBV30 and TRBJ1-5; the D gene is possibly TRBD1 (5 bases). The CDR3 sequence is 13 residues long. In germline, CDR1 is GTSNPN, CDR2 SVGIG (reference sequence). Trimming took 3 bases from V and 6 from J, leaving 12 bases between them. CDR3 DNA sequence: TGTGCCTGGAGCCTAGGGGTGGGTCAGCCCCAGCATTTT. This encodes CAWSLGVGQPQHF.

The V call is TRBV10-3, the J call TRBJ2-1; D not resolved. Trimming left V 6 bases short and J 6 bases short, with 6 bases between. The CDR3 sequence is 11 residues long. Germline CDR1 ENHRY, CDR2 SYGVKD. CDR3 coding DNA: TGTGCCATCAGCCTCGGCAATGAGCAGTTCTTC. Translating gives CAISLGNEQFF.

The chain joins TRBV27 to TRBJ2-1; possibly TRBD1 for D (5 bases). Trimming shortened V by 3 bases and J by 2 bases, and 11 bases separated the two germline ends. Germline values: CDR1 MNHEY, CDR2 SMNVEV (reference sequence). This CDR3 spans 15 amino acids. The CDR3 loop reads CASSFSTGTYNEQFF. DNA for the CDR3: TGTGCCAGCAGTTTCTCCACAGGCACCTACAATGAGCAGTTCTTC.

In regard to this clone: The junction does not match germline at one end; this may be a read error. This chain joins TRBV7-8 and TRBJ2-7, with 8 bases fitting TRBD2. Germline assignment: CDR1 SGHVS and CDR2 FQNEAQ. CDR3 size: 21 residues. The CDR3: CARRRRWGGESGGRDLYEQYF. The DNA of the CDR3 is TGCGCCCGCCGCCGCCGATGGGGAGGCGAAAGCGGGGGCAGGGATCTCTACGAGCAGTACTTC.

Only a few counts were recorded for this clone. The rearrangement joins TRBV27 to TRBJ2-2, with 11 bases that match TRBD2. CDR1 is MNHEY and CDR2 is SMNVEV in the germline V gene (reference sequence). J lost 5 bases, V lost 9 bases, and 5 bases had no gene match. The CDR3 spans 14 residues. The CDR3 bases are TGTGCCAGTCATAGGACTAGCGGGACCGGGGAGCTGTTTTTT. Amino acids: CASHRTSGTGELFF.

CDR3 sequence reads: CASSQGTPGTQHF. CDR3 nucleotide sequence: TGTGCCAGCAGCCAAGGGACACCCGGGACCCAGCATTTT. The V call is TRBV5-6, the J call TRBJ1-5; weak D call: TRBD1 (6 bases). CDR1 is SGHDT and CDR2 is YYEEEE in the germline V gene. The CDR3 is 13 residues long. V was cut by 4 bases and J by 11 bases, with 16 bases left in between.

The CDR3 loop reads CASSGTGGSDGYTF. CDR3 in DNA: TGTGCCAGCTCAGGCACAGGGGGCTCGGATGGCTACACCTTC. This chain connects TRBV18 to TRBJ1-2, with 9 positions matching TRBD1. This CDR3 has 14 amino acids. In germline, CDR1 is KGHSH, CDR2 LQKENI. The V gene end was trimmed by 5 bases and the J gene end by 6 bases; junction bases not matched to a gene: 7.

V gene TRBV5-1 combines with J gene TRBJ2-2; 10 bases line up with TRBD2. This CDR3 has 16 amino acids. Germline V gene data show CDR1 as SGHRS and CDR2 as YFSETQ. V lost 2 bases and J lost 7; bases outside the gene matches: 8. CDR3 region: CASSLRLAGVIGELFF. The DNA for the CDR3 is TGCGCCAGCAGCTTACGGCTAGCGGGAGTAATCGGGGAGCTGTTTTTT. Supplemented by reference TRBV5-1 and TRBJ2-2, the full variable domain reads KAGVTQTPRYLIKTRGQQVTLSCSPISGHRSVSWYQQTPGQGLQFLFEYFSETQRNKGNFPGRFSGRQFSNSRSEMNVSTLELGDSALYLCASSLRLAGVIGELFFGEGSRLTVL.

This sequence joins TRBV5-5 and TRBJ1-2; 7 bases match TRBD1. Per the germline V gene, CDR1 is SGHKS and CDR2 is YYEKEE (reference sequence). The V segment lost 4 bases and the J segment 7 bases; nucleotides outside the gene matches: 10. CDR3 length: 14 residues. This CDR3 is CASSESDRVFGYTF. The CDR3 coding sequence is TGTGCCAGCAGCGAATCCGACAGGGTATTTGGCTACACCTTC.

The V gene is TRBV11-2, the J gene TRBJ2-2; no clear D gene. Germline CDR1 SGHAT, CDR2 FQNNGV. This CDR3 spans 13 amino acids. Trimming took off 0 bases at V and 7 bases at J, with 6 bases between the two ends. The CDR3 coding sequence is TGTGCCAGCAGCTTAGATGGCATCGGGGAGCTGTTTTTT. Its protein product is CASSLDGIGELFF. The whole variable domain, remainder taken from reference TRBV11-2 and TRBJ2-2, is EAGVAQSPRYKIIEKRQSVAFWCNPISGHATLYWYQQILGQGPKLLIQFQNNGVVDDSQLPKDRFSAERLKGVDSTLKIQPAKLEDSAVYLCASSLDGIGELFFGEGSRLTVL.

This rearrangement joins TRBV9 to TRBJ2-1; a weak D match, TRBD2 (6 bases). Trimming took 3 bases from V and 1 from J, leaving 17 bases between them. CDR1 is SGDLS, CDR2 YYNGEE, per germline. The CDR3 covers 17 residues. The CDR3 loop is CASSGYYFGGSYNEQFF. The DNA of the CDR3 is TGTGCCAGCAGCGGGTACTACTTCGGAGGGTCCTACAATGAGCAGTTCTTC.

The chain couples TRBV4-3 to TRBJ2-7; TRBD2 might be the D (6 bases). The germline V gene has CDR1 LGHNA and CDR2 YSLEER. V lost 0 bases and J lost 3, with 12 bases in between. This CDR3 has 15 residues. CDR3 DNA sequence: TGCGCCAGCAGCCAAGAAGCTAGCGAGCACTACGAGCAGTACTTC. Protein: CASSQEASEHYEQYF.

This clone was detected many times. This sequence joins TRBV6-5 and TRBJ1-6; perhaps TRBD1 as D (5 bases). Germline V gene data show CDR1 as MNHEY and CDR2 as SVGAGI. The V and J ends lost 3 bases and 8 bases respectively, with 14 bases between them. This CDR3 has 15 amino acids. CDR3 sequence reads: CASSYAGFRDSPLHF. CDR3 DNA: TGTGCCAGCAGTTATGCAGGGTTTAGGGATTCACCCCTCCACTTT.

This clone was counted only a few times. This chain connects TRBV12-3 or TRBV12-4 to TRBJ1-1; 8 bases match TRBD1. After removal of 6 bases from V and 6 bases from J, the junction contained 3 bases not matched to a gene. The CDR3 has 12 amino acids. The CDR3 nucleotides are TGTGCCAGCAGACAGGGGGACGCTGAAGCTTTCTTT. Translated: CASRQGDAEAFF.

This chain uses TRBV27 with TRBJ2-7; D is possibly TRBD2 (6 bases). V gave up 2 bases and J gave up 6 bases, with 14 bases separating them. This CDR3 contains 14 residues. Germline V gene lookup returns CDR1 MNHEY and CDR2 SMNVEV (reference sequence). The CDR3: CASSLAGPSGEQYF. CDR3 in DNA: TGTGCCAGCAGTTTAGCGGGACCCTCCGGCGAGCAGTACTTC.

The chain links TRBV6-1 to TRBJ1-2; the D gene is possibly TRBD1 (6 bases). The V end lost 2 bases, the J end lost 3 bases, and 10 bases lay between the germline ends. Germline loops: CDR1 MNHNS, CDR2 SASEGT. The CDR3 contains 14 residues. DNA of the CDR3: TGTGCCAGCAGTGAATTTGGGGGCGACTATGGCTACACCTTC. This codes for CASSEFGGDYGYTF.

This sequence joins TRBV9 and TRBJ2-1, with a weak D call TRBD1 (6 bases). This CDR3 region has 15 residues. V gave up 4 bases and J gave up 2 bases, with 13 bases separating them. The germline gives CDR1 SGDLS, CDR2 YYNGEE. The CDR3 loop reads CASSLNYRAYNEQFF. CDR3 bases: TGTGCCAGCAGCCTTAACTACAGGGCCTACAATGAGCAGTTCTTC.

DNA for the CDR3: TGTGCCAGCAGTCTGGGACTAGCGGGGGCCAATGAGCAGTTCTTC. Amino acid sequence: CASSLGLAGANEQFF. This chain uses TRBV6-2 or TRBV6-3 with TRBJ2-1, with 14 positions matching TRBD2. The CDR3 covers 15 residues. Trimming removed 5 bases from V and 6 bases from J; junction bases left unmatched: 3. The germline V gene encodes CDR1 MNHEY and CDR2 SVGEGT.

The chain recombines TRBV19 with TRBJ2-7; D call uncertain. The V end was cut by 8 bases, the J end by 1 base, with 9 bases between. CDR1 and CDR2 from the germline V gene are LNHDA and SQIVND (reference sequence). The CDR3 spans 12 residues. In DNA form, the CDR3 reads TGTGCCAGTTCTCAGGATTCCTACGAGCAGTACTTC. Translating gives CASSQDSYEQYF.

The rearrangement links TRBV7-9 to TRBJ2-5; D might be TRBD2 (6 bases). The ends were cut back, 4 bases at V and 5 bases at J, with 20 bases in the middle. CDR3 size: 16 residues. Germline CDR1 SEHNR, CDR2 FQNEAQ (reference sequence). The CDR3 spells CASSYPGLGDIETQYF. CDR3 DNA: TGTGCCAGCAGCTATCCGGGACTCGGGGATATTGAGACCCAGTACTTC.

The rearrangement links TRBV7-6 to TRBJ2-5, with D hard to call. V lost 0 bases and J lost 4, with 15 bases in between. The CDR3 covers 16 residues. Germline V CDR1 and CDR2: SGHVS, FNYEAQ. CDR3 DNA sequence: TGTGCCAGCAGCTTAGCGCACCAGAGCCTAGTAGAGACCCAGTACTTC. As protein: CASSLAHQSLVETQYF.

The chain combines TRBV6-2 or TRBV6-3 with TRBJ2-3; D is undetermined. CDR3 length equals 12 residues. Germline V gives CDR1 MNHEY, CDR2 SVGEGT. V dropped 6 bases and J dropped 6 bases, with 10 bases sitting between them. CDR3 DNA: TGTGCCAGCAGCCCGTCCCGGGATACGCAGTATTTT. Its protein is CASSPSRDTQYF.

This clone is a singleton in its sample. The genes are TRBV2 and TRBJ2-3; 10 bases are shared with TRBD2. The CDR3 extends over 16 amino acids. Trimming at V came to 9 bases and at J to 4 bases, leaving 13 bases not matched to a gene. The germline V gene encodes CDR1 SNHLY and CDR2 FYNNEI. The CDR3 loop is CARHLPSGRGSDTQYF. The DNA of the CDR3 is TGTGCCAGGCACCTACCTAGCGGGAGAGGGTCAGATACGCAGTATTTT. Full variable domain (remainder filled in from reference TRBV2 and TRBJ2-3): EPEVTQTPSHQVTQMGQEVILRCVPISNHLYFYWYRQILGQKVEFLVSFYNNEISEKSEIFDDQFSVERPDGSNFTLKIRSTKLEDSAMYFCARHLPSGRGSDTQYFGPGTRLTVL.

The gene calls are TRBV5-6 and TRBJ2-3; the D is unclear. This CDR3 has 11 amino acids. Germline lookup yields CDR1 SGHDT and CDR2 YYEEEE. Between the trimmed V and J ends, which lost 4 bases and 6 bases, there was a span of 6 bases. CDR3: CASSTWDTQYF. CDR3 in DNA: TGTGCCAGCAGCACATGGGATACGCAGTATTTT.

J is TRBJ2-7 and V is TRBV29-1; TRBD1 matches 10 bases. The CDR3 covers 15 residues. Germline CDR1 and CDR2: SQVTM and ANQGSEA. The J segment lost 3 bases and the V segment lost 0 bases, leaving 5 bases of the junction unmatched. The CDR3 loop reads CSVEDRRTGGYEQYF. Written as DNA, the CDR3 is TGCAGCGTTGAAGATCGGAGGACAGGGGGCTACGAGCAGTACTTC.

The chain combines TRBV18 with TRBJ2-1; D is uncertain. The CDR3 loop spans 13 amino acids. Germline loops: CDR1 KGHSH, CDR2 LQKENI. The ends were cut back, 0 bases at V and 4 bases at J, with 4 bases in the middle. The CDR3 reads CASSPPQYNEQFF. The CDR3 bases are TGTGCCAGCTCACCACCCCAGTACAATGAGCAGTTCTTC. The complete variable domain, with remaining parts taken from reference TRBV18 and TRBJ2-1, reads NAGVMQNPRHLVRRRGQEARLRCSPMKGHSHVYWYRQLPEEGLKFMVYLQKENIIDESGMPKERFSAEFPKEGPSILRIQQVVRGDSAAYFCASSPPQYNEQFFGPGTRLTVL.

The chain couples TRBV5-1 to TRBJ1-6, with a possible D match to TRBD1 (6 bases). V was trimmed by 0 bases and J by 10 bases, leaving 8 bases between them. Germline V gene sequence: CDR1 SGHRS, CDR2 YFSETQ. This CDR3 spans 13 amino acids. CDR3 loop: CASSLAGQSPLHF. CDR3 coding DNA: TGCGCCAGCAGCTTGGCGGGACAATCACCCCTCCACTTT.